A single sample gave rise to the 2 T cell receptor beta chains below, sequenced in a study of T cell repertoires in cytomegalovirus infection. TCRdb itself ran the reads through MiXCR, one entry per CDR3 protein. The sample holds around 900,000 distinct CDR3 sequences, roughly a third seen once. No antigens are known for them. The sample here was cultured CD8+ T cells from PBMCs, taken from culture after CMV antigen stimulation. The source of these receptors is a human donor in good health (CMV status not recorded). Some clones in this sample may be carry-over from other donors' samples.

This clonotype was found many times. This rearrangement joins TRBV7-6 to TRBJ2-3; D is unresolved. Between the trimmed V and J ends, which lost 5 bases and 2 bases, there was a span of 14 bases. This CDR3 has 15 residues. Germline values: CDR1 SGHVS, CDR2 FNYEAQ. This chain's CDR3 is CASSQRGSNTDTQYF. CDR3 in DNA: TGTGCCAGCAGCCAGAGAGGTTCCAACACAGATACGCAGTATTTT.

This rearrangement joins TRBV3-1 to TRBJ2-1; TRBD1 aligns across 10 bases. Losses at the gene ends were 2 bases for V and 2 bases for J; bases not matched to a gene: 3. CDR3 length equals 16 residues. The V gene's germline CDR1 is LGHDT and CDR2 YNNKEL (reference sequence). The CDR3 bases are TGTGCCAGCAGCCAATCTGGACAGGGGGCCTACAATGAGCAGTTCTTC. Its protein is CASSQSGQGAYNEQFF.